This T cell receptor beta chain was recorded in a study of T cell changes during pregnancy in multiple sclerosis. Only in-frame clones appear in the TCRdb table, and some are missing; sequencing was by immunoSEQ multiplex PCR. The sample lists approximately 89,000 clones, 94% seen once, with around 1.8% in the top ten. V lost 3 bases to trimming and J lost 0 bases, with 9 bases between them. Looked up from germline, CDR1 is SGHTA and CDR2 is FQGNSA. CDR3 length: 15 residues. The sequence derives from a female donor in good health, enrolled as a control in a pregnancy study. Material: peripheral blood, obtained after pregnancy. The chain combines TRBV7-2 with TRBJ2-1; maybe TRBD1 (6 bases). For the CDR3, the DNA is TGTGCCAGCAGCTTTACAGGGAGCTCCTACAATGAGCAGTTCTTC. Protein: CASSFTGSSYNEQFF.